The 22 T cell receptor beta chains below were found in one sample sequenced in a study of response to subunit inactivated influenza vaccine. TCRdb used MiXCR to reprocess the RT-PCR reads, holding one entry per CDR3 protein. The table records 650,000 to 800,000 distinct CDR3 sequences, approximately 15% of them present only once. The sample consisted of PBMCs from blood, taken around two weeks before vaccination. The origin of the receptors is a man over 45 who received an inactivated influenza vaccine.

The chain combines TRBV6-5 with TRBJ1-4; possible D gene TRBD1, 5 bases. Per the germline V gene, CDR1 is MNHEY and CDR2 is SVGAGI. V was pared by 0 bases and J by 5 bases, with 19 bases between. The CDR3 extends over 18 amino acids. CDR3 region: CASSYSKGAGGLNEKLFF. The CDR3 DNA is TGTGCCAGCAGTTACTCGAAAGGGGCCGGAGGGCTAAATGAAAAACTGTTTTTT.

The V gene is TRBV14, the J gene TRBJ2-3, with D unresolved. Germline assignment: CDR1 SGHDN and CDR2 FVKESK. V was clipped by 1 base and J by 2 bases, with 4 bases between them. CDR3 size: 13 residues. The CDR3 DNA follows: TGTGCCAGCAGCCAAGTAAACACAGATACGCAGTATTTT. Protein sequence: CASSQVNTDTQYF.

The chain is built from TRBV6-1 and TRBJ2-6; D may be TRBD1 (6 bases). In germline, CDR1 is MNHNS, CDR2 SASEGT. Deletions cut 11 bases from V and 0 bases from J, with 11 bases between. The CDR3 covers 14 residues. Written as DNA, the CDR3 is TGTGCCGGAACAGGGAGCTCTGGGGCCAACGTCCTGACTTTC. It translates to CAGTGSSGANVLTF.

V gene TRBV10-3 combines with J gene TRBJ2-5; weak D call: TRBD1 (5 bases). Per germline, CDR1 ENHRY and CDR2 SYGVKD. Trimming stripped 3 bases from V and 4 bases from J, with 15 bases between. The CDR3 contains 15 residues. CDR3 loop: CAISDKGPITETQYF. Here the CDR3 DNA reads TGTGCCATCAGTGATAAGGGGCCGATAACAGAGACCCAGTACTTC.

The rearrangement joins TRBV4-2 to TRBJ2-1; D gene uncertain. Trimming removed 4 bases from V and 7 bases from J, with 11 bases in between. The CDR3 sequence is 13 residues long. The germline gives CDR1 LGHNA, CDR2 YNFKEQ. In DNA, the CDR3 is TGTGCCAGCAGCCCGGCCCTATGGAATGAGCAGTTCTTC. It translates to CASSPALWNEQFF.

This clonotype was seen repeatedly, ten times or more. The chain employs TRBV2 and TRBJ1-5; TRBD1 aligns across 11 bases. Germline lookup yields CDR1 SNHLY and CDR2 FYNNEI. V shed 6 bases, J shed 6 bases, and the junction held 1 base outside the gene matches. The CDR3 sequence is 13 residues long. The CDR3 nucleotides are TGTGCCAGCAGCGGGACAGGGGGTCAGCCCCAGCATTTT. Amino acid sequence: CASSGTGGQPQHF.

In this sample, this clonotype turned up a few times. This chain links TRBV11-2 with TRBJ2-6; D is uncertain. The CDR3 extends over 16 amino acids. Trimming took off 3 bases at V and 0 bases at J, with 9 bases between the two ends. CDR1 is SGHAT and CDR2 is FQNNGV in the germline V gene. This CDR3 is CASSFRPSSGANVLTF. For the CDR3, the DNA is TGTGCCAGCAGCTTCCGGCCCTCCTCTGGGGCCAACGTCCTGACTTTC.

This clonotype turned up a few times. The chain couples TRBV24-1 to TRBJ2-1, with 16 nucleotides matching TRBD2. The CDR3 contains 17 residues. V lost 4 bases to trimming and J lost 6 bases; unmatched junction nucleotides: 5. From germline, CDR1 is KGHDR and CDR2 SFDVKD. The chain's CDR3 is CATSDLGTSGGGNEQFF. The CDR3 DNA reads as TGTGCCACCAGTGACCTCGGGACTAGCGGGGGGGGCAATGAGCAGTTCTTC.

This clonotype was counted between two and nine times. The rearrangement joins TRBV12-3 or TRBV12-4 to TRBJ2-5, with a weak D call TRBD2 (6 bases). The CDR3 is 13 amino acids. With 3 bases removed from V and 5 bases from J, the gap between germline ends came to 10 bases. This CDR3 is CASSFGGWETQYF. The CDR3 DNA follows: TGTGCCAGCAGTTTCGGGGGATGGGAGACCCAGTACTTC.

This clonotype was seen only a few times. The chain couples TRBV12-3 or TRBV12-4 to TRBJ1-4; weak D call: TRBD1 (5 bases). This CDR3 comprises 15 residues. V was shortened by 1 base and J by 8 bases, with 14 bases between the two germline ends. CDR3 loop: CASSLGLGGREKLFF. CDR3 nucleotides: TGTGCCAGCAGTTTAGGGTTGGGGGGAAGAGAAAAACTGTTTTTT.

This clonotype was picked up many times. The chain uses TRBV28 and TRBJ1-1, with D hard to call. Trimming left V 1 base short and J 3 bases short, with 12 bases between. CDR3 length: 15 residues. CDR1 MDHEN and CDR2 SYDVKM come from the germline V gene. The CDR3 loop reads CASSLSPRRDTEAFF. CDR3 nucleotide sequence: TGTGCCAGCAGTTTATCACCCCGGCGCGACACTGAAGCTTTCTTT.

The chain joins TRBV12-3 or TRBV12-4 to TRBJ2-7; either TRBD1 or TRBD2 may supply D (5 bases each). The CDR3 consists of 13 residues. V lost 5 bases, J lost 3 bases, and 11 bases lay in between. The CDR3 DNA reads TGTGCCAGCAGTCCGGGACCGTACTACGAGCAGTACTTC. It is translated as CASSPGPYYEQYF.

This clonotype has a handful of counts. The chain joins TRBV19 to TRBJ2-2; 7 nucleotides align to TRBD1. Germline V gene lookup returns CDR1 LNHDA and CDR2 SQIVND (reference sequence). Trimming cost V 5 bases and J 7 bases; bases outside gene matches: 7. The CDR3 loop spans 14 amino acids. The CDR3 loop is CASSVQGSLGELFF. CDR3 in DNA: TGTGCCAGTAGTGTACAGGGGTCCCTCGGGGAGCTGTTTTTT.

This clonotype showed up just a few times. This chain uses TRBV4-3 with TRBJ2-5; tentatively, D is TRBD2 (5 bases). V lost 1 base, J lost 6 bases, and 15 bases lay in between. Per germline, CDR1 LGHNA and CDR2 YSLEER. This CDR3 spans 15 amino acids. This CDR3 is CASSQVKGTRKTQYF. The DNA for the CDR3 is TGCGCCAGCAGCCAAGTTAAGGGAACTAGAAAGACCCAGTACTTC.

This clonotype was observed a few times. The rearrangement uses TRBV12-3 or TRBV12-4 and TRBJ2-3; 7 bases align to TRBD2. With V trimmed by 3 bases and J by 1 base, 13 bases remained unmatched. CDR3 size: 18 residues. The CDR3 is CASSFSAGPPSGTDTQYF. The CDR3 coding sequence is TGTGCCAGCAGTTTCTCAGCGGGACCACCCAGCGGCACAGATACGCAGTATTTT.

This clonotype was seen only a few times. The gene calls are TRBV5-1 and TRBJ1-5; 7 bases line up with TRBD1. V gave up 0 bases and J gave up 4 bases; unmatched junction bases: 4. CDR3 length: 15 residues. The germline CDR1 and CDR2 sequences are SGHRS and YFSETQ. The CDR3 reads CASSLEPGGNQPQHF. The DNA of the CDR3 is TGCGCCAGCAGCTTGGAGCCAGGGGGGAATCAGCCCCAGCATTTT. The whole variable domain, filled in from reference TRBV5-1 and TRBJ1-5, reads KAGVTQTPRYLIKTRGQQVTLSCSPISGHRSVSWYQQTPGQGLQFLFEYFSETQRNKGNFPGRFSGRQFSNSRSEMNVSTLELGDSALYLCASSLEPGGNQPQHFGDGTRLSIL.

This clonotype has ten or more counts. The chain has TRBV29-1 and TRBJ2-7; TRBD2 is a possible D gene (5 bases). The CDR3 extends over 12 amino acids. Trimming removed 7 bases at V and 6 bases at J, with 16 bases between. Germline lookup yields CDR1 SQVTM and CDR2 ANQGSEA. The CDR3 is CSARAQNGEQYF. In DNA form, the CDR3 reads TGCAGCGCGAGGGCCCAGAACGGCGAGCAGTACTTC.

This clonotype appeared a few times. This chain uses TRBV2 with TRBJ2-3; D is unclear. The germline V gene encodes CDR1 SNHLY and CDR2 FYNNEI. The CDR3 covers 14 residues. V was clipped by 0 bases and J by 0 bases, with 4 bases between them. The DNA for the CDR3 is TGTGCCAGCAGTGAAGCGCGAAGCACAGATACGCAGTATTTT. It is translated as CASSEARSTDTQYF.

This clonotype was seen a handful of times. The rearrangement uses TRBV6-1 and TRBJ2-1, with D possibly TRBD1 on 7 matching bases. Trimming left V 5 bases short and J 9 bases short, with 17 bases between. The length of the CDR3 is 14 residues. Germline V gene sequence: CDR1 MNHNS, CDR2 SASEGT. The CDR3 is CASSTIDREVEQFF. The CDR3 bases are TGTGCCAGCAGTACGATTGACAGGGAGGTTGAGCAGTTCTTC.

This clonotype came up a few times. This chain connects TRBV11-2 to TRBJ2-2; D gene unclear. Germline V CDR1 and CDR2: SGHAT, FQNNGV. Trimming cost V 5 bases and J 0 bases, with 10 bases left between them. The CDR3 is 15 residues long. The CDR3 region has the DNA TGTGCCAGCAGCCAAAGGGCGCCGAACACCGGGGAGCTGTTTTTT. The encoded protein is CASSQRAPNTGELFF.

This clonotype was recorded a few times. This chain's CDR3 is CASSLDSDQPQHF. DNA for the CDR3: TGCGCCAGCAGCTTGGACAGCGATCAGCCCCAGCATTTT. The V call is TRBV5-1, the J call TRBJ1-5; unclear D gene. The V end was cut by 0 bases, the J end by 5 bases, with 6 bases between. Germline values: CDR1 SGHRS, CDR2 YFSETQ. This CDR3 region has 13 residues.

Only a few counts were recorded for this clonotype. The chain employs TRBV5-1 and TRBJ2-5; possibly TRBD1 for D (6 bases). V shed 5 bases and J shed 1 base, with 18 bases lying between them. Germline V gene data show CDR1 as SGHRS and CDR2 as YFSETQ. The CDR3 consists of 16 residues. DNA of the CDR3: TGCGCCAGCAGTTCCGTCAGGGGCGATATCCAAGAGACCCAGTACTTC. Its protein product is CASSSVRGDIQETQYF.